This TCR beta chain came from a study of cytomegalovirus exposure and HLA in healthy donors. Overall study findings and caveats: As a later analysis revealed, most CMV-associated TCR beta chains appeared HLA-restricted. The likely explanation for a cluster of highly shared sequence variants was sequencing artifact.

Vbeta (60) and Jbeta (13) primers were used in the PCR. TCRdb keeps only in-frame clones here, not all; method: immunoSEQ multiplex PCR. The sample has 180,000 or so clones; 75% to 80% are singletons. In germline, CDR1 is SGHTA, CDR2 FQGNSA. The CDR3 is 18 residues long. V was pared by 0 bases and J by 4 bases, with 10 bases of the junction left unmatched. Concerning this clone: What it recognizes is unknown.

The donors, nominally healthy at sampling, likely had unrecorded immune exposures. The chain has TRBV7-2 and TRBJ2-1, with 9 bases identical to TRBD1. The sequence was obtained from a man between 50 and 59 years old in good health and CMV-seropositive. The sequencing input was PBMCs. The CDR3 DNA reads as TGTGCCAGCAGCTTAGCGAGGACGGGGACAGGGTTATACAATGAGCAGTTCTTC. It codes for CASSLARTGTGLYNEQFF.